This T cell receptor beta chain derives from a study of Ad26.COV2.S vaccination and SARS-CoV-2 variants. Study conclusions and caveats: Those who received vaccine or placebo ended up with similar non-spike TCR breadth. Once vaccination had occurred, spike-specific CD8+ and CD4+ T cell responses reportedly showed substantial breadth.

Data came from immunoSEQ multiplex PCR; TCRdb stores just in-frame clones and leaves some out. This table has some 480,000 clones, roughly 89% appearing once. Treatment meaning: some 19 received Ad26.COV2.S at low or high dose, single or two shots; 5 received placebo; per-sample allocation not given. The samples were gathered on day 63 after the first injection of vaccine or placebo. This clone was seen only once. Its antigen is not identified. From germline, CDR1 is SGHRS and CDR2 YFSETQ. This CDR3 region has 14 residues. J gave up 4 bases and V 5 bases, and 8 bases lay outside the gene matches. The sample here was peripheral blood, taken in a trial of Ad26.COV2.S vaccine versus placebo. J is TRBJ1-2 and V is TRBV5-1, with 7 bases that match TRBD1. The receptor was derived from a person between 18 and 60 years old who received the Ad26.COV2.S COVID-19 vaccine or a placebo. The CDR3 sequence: CASSPATGTYGYTF. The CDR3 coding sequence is TGCGCCAGCAGTCCGGCGACAGGGACCTATGGCTACACCTTC. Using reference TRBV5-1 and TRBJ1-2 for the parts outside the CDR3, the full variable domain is KAGVTQTPRYLIKTRGQQVTLSCSPISGHRSVSWYQQTPGQGLQFLFEYFSETQRNKGNFPGRFSGRQFSNSRSEMNVSTLELGDSALYLCASSPATGTYGYTFGSGTRLTVV.